Listed here are 16 T cell receptor beta chains from one sample, sequenced in a study of metastatic and nonmetastatic thyroid tumors. Thyroid surgery took place with no prior treatment in any patient. TCRdb reprocessed the PCR reads using MiXCR. The data contain approximately 69,000 clones, 14% of them singletons. The source material was blood. Receptor source: a male donor with papillary thyroid cancer or a benign thyroid nodule (not recorded which). Some clones in this sample may be carry-over from other donors' samples.

This clone was seen many times. V gene TRBV4-1 combines with J gene TRBJ2-3; 7 bases are a match to TRBD2. The CDR3 sequence is 17 residues long. Trimming at V came to 1 base and at J to 1 base, leaving 8 bases not matched to a gene. Germline CDR1 MGHRA, CDR2 YSYEKL. CDR3 protein: CASSQVGRARGTDTQYF. In DNA form, the CDR3 reads TGCGCCAGCAGCCAAGTGGGGAGGGCCCGGGGCACAGATACGCAGTATTTT.

The rearrangement joins TRBV6-2 or TRBV6-3 to TRBJ2-7; D ambiguous. Trimming took off 0 bases at V and 3 bases at J, with 9 bases between the two ends. The CDR3 is 14 amino acids. Looked up from germline, CDR1 is MNHEY and CDR2 is SVGEGT. The CDR3, as DNA: TGTGCCAGCAGTTACTCCCCAGTTCACTACGAGCAGTACTTC. Translated: CASSYSPVHYEQYF.

This chain links TRBV6-1 with TRBJ2-7; D gene unclear. The germline V and J ends were trimmed by 5 bases and 3 bases, with 14 bases remaining between them. Germline CDR1 is MNHNS and CDR2 is SASEGT. This CDR3 region has 14 residues. CDR3 bases: TGTGCCAGCAGTTCGACAAGAACTCACTACGAGCAGTACTTC. It yields the protein CASSSTRTHYEQYF.

This clone was counted ten times or more. The V and J genes are TRBV2 and TRBJ1-5, with 8 nucleotides matching TRBD1. The CDR3 contains 14 residues. Per the germline V gene, CDR1 is SNHLY and CDR2 is FYNNEI. The V segment lost 6 bases and the J segment 7 bases; nucleotides outside the gene matches: 8. DNA for the CDR3: TGTGCCAGCAGCGATGACAGGGGCGGACAGCCCCAGCATTTT. Protein sequence: CASSDDRGGQPQHF.

The chain combines TRBV20-1 with TRBJ2-3; the match to TRBD2 covers 13 bases. V lost 6 bases to trimming and J lost 5 bases; unmatched junction nucleotides: 14. Germline V gene lookup returns CDR1 DFQATT and CDR2 SNEGSKA (reference sequence). This CDR3 has 17 residues. In DNA form, the CDR3 reads TGCAGTGCCCACCTCGGGACTAGCGGGATCGTGGAAGATACGCAGTATTTT. As protein: CSAHLGTSGIVEDTQYF.

Note on this clone: A much more abundant neighbour one base away suggests this may be a read error. Additional DNA sequences in this sample encode the identical CDR3. V gene TRBV6-1 combines with J gene TRBJ1-1; tentative D call: TRBD1 (6 bases). CDR3 length: 12 amino acids. Per the germline V gene, CDR1 is MNHNS and CDR2 is SASEGT. The CDR3 region is CASNRANTEAFF. The CDR3 region has the DNA TGTGCCAGTAACAGGGCGAACACTGAGGCTTTCTTT.

This clone was observed at least ten times. The rearrangement links TRBV20-1 to TRBJ2-1, with TRBD2 matching 10 bases. J gave up 9 bases and V 3 bases, and 8 bases lay outside the gene matches. Germline V CDR1 and CDR2: DFQATT, SNEGSKA (reference sequence). This CDR3 region has 14 residues. The CDR3 protein is CSASGSGRAAEQFF. CDR3 nucleotide sequence: TGCAGTGCTAGCGGGAGCGGGAGGGCCGCTGAGCAGTTCTTC.

Many counts were recorded for this clone. The chain employs TRBV19 and TRBJ2-7, with 11 bases matching TRBD1. Per germline, CDR1 LNHDA and CDR2 SQIVND (reference sequence). V was clipped by 7 bases and J by 4 bases; unmatched bases: 6. The CDR3 is made up of 14 amino acids. CDR3 region: CASNTGQGVYEQYF. The CDR3 bases are TGTGCCAGTAATACGGGACAGGGGGTGTACGAGCAGTACTTC.

This clone was seen many times. The chain carries TRBV7-2 and TRBJ2-7; 8 bases map to TRBD2. In germline, CDR1 is SGHTA, CDR2 FQGNSA. The length of the CDR3 is 14 residues. The junction had 8 bases not matched to a gene; V was cut back by 6 bases and J by 4 bases. The DNA for the CDR3 is TGTGCCAGCAGAACCACTAGCGGATTTTACGAGCAGTACTTC. It translates to CASRTTSGFYEQYF.

This clone was detected ten times or more. V and J are TRBV27 and TRBJ1-5; TRBD1 matches 8 bases. The CDR3 consists of 15 residues. Germline lookup yields CDR1 MNHEY and CDR2 SMNVEV (reference sequence). J was trimmed by 6 bases and V by 3 bases; bases with no gene match: 7. CDR3 in amino acids: CASSFDGQGLQPQHF. CDR3 DNA: TGTGCCAGCAGTTTTGATGGACAGGGTCTTCAGCCCCAGCATTTT.

The table lists this clone with a few counts. The V and J genes are TRBV9 and TRBJ2-5; D is unclear. This CDR3 contains 15 residues. CDR1 is SGDLS, CDR2 YYNGEE, per germline. Trimming left V 0 bases short and J 2 bases short, with 11 bases between. CDR3 loop: CASSVGEDDQETQYF. CDR3 in DNA: TGTGCCAGCAGCGTAGGTGAGGACGATCAAGAGACCCAGTACTTC.

This clone was recorded many times. This sequence may be a read error, since a much larger clone differs from it by one base. The V gene is TRBV5-6, the J gene TRBJ1-2; D might be TRBD1 (6 bases). Per germline, CDR1 SGHDT and CDR2 YYEEEE. The CDR3 runs to 16 residues. Trimming stripped 3 bases from V and 8 bases from J, with 23 bases between. In nucleotides, the CDR3 is TGTGCCAGCAGCTCTTCGGGGGGCGCGGGGTTGTTCGGCTACACCTTC. This codes for CASSSSGGAGLFGYTF.

This clone showed up many times. The chain carries TRBV7-9 and TRBJ2-2; D is perhaps TRBD1 (6 bases). This CDR3 is built from 13 residues. Between the trimmed V and J ends, which lost 6 bases and 4 bases, there was a span of 9 bases. The germline V gene has CDR1 SEHNR and CDR2 FQNEAQ (reference sequence). The CDR3: CASRKGGTGELFF. The CDR3 nucleotides are TGTGCCAGCAGGAAAGGGGGCACCGGGGAGCTGTTTTTT.

Written as DNA, the CDR3 is TGCAGTGCTAGAGATGGAGGATCACACTCTATATACTACGAGCAGTACGTC. Its protein product is CSARDGGSHSIYYEQYV. The chain carries TRBV20-1 and TRBJ2-7; TRBD2 might be the D (5 bases). Germline loops: CDR1 DFQATT, CDR2 SNEGSKA (reference sequence). The V gene lost 0 bases and the J gene lost 3 bases, with 21 bases spanning the gap. The CDR3 extends over 17 amino acids.

As to this clone: Germline is not matched at one junction end, which may reflect a read error. The chain has TRBV14 and TRBJ1-2, with D unresolved. The germline CDR1 and CDR2 sequences are SGHDN and FVKESK. The length of the CDR3 is 15 residues. CDR3 sequence reads: CANSQDLQRNYGYTF. The CDR3 DNA reads as TGTGCCAACAGCCAAGATCTACAGAGAAACTATGGCTACACCTTC.

The chain is built from TRBV9 and TRBJ1-6; perhaps TRBD1 as D (6 bases). Germline-derived CDR1 and CDR2 are SGDLS and YYNGEE. This CDR3 contains 14 residues. V was pared by 1 base and J by 5 bases, with 7 bases between. This CDR3 is CASSVNRDNSPLHF. In DNA, the CDR3 is TGTGCCAGCAGCGTAAACAGGGATAATTCACCCCTCCACTTT.